What follows are 14 T cell receptor beta chains derived from one specimen sequenced in a study of PD-1 blockade in classical Hodgkin lymphoma. The protocol was immunoSEQ multiplex PCR, while the TCRdb copy is restricted to in-frame clones and leaves out a portion. There are 25,000 to 30,000 clones in the sample; roughly 80% occur only once, and approximately 0.52% lies in the top ten. Time point reported: cycle 4 day 1 (C4D1), after less than seven weeks of nivolumab. All patients relapsed after autologous stem cell transplantation, and brentuximab vedotin exposure varied. Magnetic negative selection purified CD4+ T cells from thawed PBMCs. The sequenced sample was CD4+ T cells from blood, obtained before the fourth cycle of nivolumab. Receptors originate from a human donor with classical Hodgkin lymphoma.

This chain uses TRBV12-5 with TRBJ2-5; 9 bases fit TRBD1. Near its end, the DNA agrees better with TRBJ2-7, so the J call may be wrong. The CDR3 is made up of 14 amino acids. The germline CDR1 and CDR2 sequences are LGHNT and FRNRAP. This CDR3 is CASGLGTGDYEQYF. The CDR3 DNA is TGTGCTAGTGGTTTGGGGACAGGGGACTACGAGCAGTACTTC.

The chain couples TRBV6-1 to TRBJ1-1; TRBD1 matches at 7 bases. This CDR3 has 12 residues. The V gene end was trimmed by 10 bases and the J gene end by 6 bases; junction bases not matched to a gene: 8. Germline CDR1 reads MNHNS; CDR2 reads SASEGT. CDR3 residues: CATTGEVSEAFF. The CDR3 DNA reads as TGTGCCACTACAGGGGAGGTGTCTGAAGCTTTCTTT.

This clone was detected once. This chain connects TRBV6-1 to TRBJ1-2; maybe TRBD1 (6 bases). The CDR3 consists of 14 residues. V lost 8 bases and J 4 bases, leaving 17 bases between the germline ends. CDR1 is MNHNS and CDR2 is SASEGT in the germline V gene. The CDR3 loop reads CASRGAGRSYGYTF. CDR3 coding DNA: TGTGCCAGCCGGGGGGCAGGGAGAAGCTATGGCTACACCTTC.

CDR3: CASSLDGREEQTQYF. The CDR3 nucleotides are TGTGCCAGCAGCTTAGATGGCAGGGAGGAGCAGACCCAGTACTTC. The genes are TRBV11-2 and TRBJ2-5, with D perhaps TRBD2 (6 bases). Looked up from germline, CDR1 is SGHAT and CDR2 is FQNNGV. The CDR3 runs 15 residues. V was shortened by 0 bases and J by 6 bases, with 14 bases between the two germline ends.

The chain couples TRBV28 to TRBJ2-1; D could derive from TRBD1 or TRBD2 (5 bases each). Trimming took off 2 bases at V and 7 bases at J, with 12 bases between the two ends. The CDR3 spans 14 residues. Looked up from germline, CDR1 is MDHEN and CDR2 is SYDVKM. CDR3 DNA: TGTGCCAGCAGTTTAGGGGGAACTGTGAATGAGCAGTTCTTC. Translating gives CASSLGGTVNEQFF.

This chain connects TRBV6-5 to TRBJ1-6; D is perhaps TRBD1 (6 bases). CDR1 and CDR2 (germline): MNHEY, SVGAGI. This CDR3 region has 14 residues. Trimming left V 2 bases short and J 10 bases short, with 12 bases between. The CDR3 DNA reads TGTGCCAGCAGTTACAAGGGGGGTTCGTCACCCCTCCACTTT. This sequence encodes CASSYKGGSSPLHF.

This chain links TRBV10-3 with TRBJ2-7; D could derive from TRBD1 or TRBD2 (5 bases each). V lost 10 bases to trimming and J lost 4 bases, with 14 bases between them. The CDR3 spans 12 residues. Looked up from germline, CDR1 is ENHRY and CDR2 is SYGVKD. The CDR3 DNA is TGTGCCACCTCCCGGGACCAATACGAGCAGTACTTC. As protein: CATSRDQYEQYF.

This chain uses TRBV28 with TRBJ2-7, with 9 bases fitting TRBD1. With 10 bases clipped from V and 4 bases from J, the junction kept 5 bases outside the gene matches. The CDR3 length is 12 residues. The germline gives CDR1 MDHEN, CDR2 SYDVKM. The CDR3 nucleotides are TGTGCCACCTGGGACAGGGCGTACGAGCAGTACTTC. Translated: CATWDRAYEQYF. Using reference TRBV28 and TRBJ2-7 for the parts outside the CDR3, the full variable domain is DVKVTQSSRYLVKRTGEKVFLECVQDMDHENMFWYRQDPGLGLRLIYFSYDVKMKEKGDIPEGYSVSREKKERFSLILESASTNQTSMYLCATWDRAYEQYFGPGTRLTVT.

This chain joins TRBV5-8 and TRBJ2-2; D is ambiguous. The ends were cut back, 4 bases at V and 9 bases at J, with 7 bases in the middle. This CDR3 spans 11 amino acids. Germline V CDR1 and CDR2: SGHTS, YDEGEE. CDR3 nucleotides: TGTGCCAGCAGCCCCGACAGGGAGCTGTTTTTT. This sequence encodes CASSPDRELFF.

This sequence joins TRBV6-6 and TRBJ2-2; a weak D match, TRBD2 (6 bases). The germline gives CDR1 MNHNY, CDR2 SVGAGI (reference sequence). The V gene lost 6 bases and the J gene lost 3 bases, with 11 bases spanning the gap. This CDR3 region has 14 residues. The DNA for the CDR3 is TGTGCCAGCAGCCCATGGGGGGACACCGGGGAGCTGTTTTTT. It yields the protein CASSPWGDTGELFF.

This chain's CDR3 is CASRPLAGGGWEQYF. In DNA form, the CDR3 reads TGTGCCAGCAGGCCACTAGCGGGGGGTGGTTGGGAGCAGTACTTC. This rearrangement joins TRBV2 to TRBJ2-7; 12 bases match TRBD2. Trimming removed 6 bases from V and 7 bases from J; junction bases left unmatched: 10. The CDR3 is 15 amino acids. The germline CDR1 and CDR2 sequences are SNHLY and FYNNEI. Supplemented by reference TRBV2 and TRBJ2-7, the full variable domain reads EPEVTQTPSHQVTQMGQEVILRCVPISNHLYFYWYRQILGQKVEFLVSFYNNEISEKSEIFDDQFSVERPDGSNFTLKIRSTKLEDSAMYFCASRPLAGGGWEQYFGPGTRLTVT.

The V call is TRBV6-5, the J call TRBJ2-3, with TRBD1 as a possible D gene (5 bases). The CDR3 has 14 amino acids. The V gene's germline CDR1 is MNHEY and CDR2 SVGAGI. V was pared by 6 bases and J by 2 bases, with 12 bases between. CDR3 DNA: TGTGCCAGCAGCCAAGACAGTTCCACAGATACGCAGTATTTT. It translates to CASSQDSSTDTQYF.

The rearrangement uses TRBV6-1 and TRBJ2-7; the D is unclear. The germline V gene has CDR1 MNHNS and CDR2 SASEGT. V lost 7 bases and J lost 6, with 22 bases in between. CDR3 length: 15 residues. The CDR3 reads CASKFDRRQLSEQYF. The CDR3 DNA follows: TGTGCCAGCAAATTCGATAGGAGACAACTCAGCGAGCAGTACTTC.

The DNA for the CDR3 is TGTGCCAGTAGTGCCCCCGGCGTGGAGACCCAGTACTTC. Protein sequence: CASSAPGVETQYF. The chain links TRBV19 to TRBJ2-5; D remains ambiguous. The CDR3 loop spans 13 amino acids. The ends were cut back, 5 bases at V and 5 bases at J, with 12 bases in the middle. In germline, CDR1 is LNHDA, CDR2 SQIVND (reference sequence).